A single T cell receptor beta chain is shown here with its context. As yet, its antigen is unknown. These data come from a study of shared clonotypes between healthy human individuals. Study-wide results and caveats: Compared with clonotypes that all four donors shared, non-shared clonotypes had lower generation probabilities.

V lost 1 base to trimming and J lost 4 bases, with 15 bases between them. Germline V gene data show CDR1 as MNHGY and CDR2 as SAAAGT. This CDR3 comprises 16 residues. This table comes from immunoSEQ multiplex PCR, and its TCRdb copy is limited to in-frame clones, with some not included. The repertoire holds about 380,000 clones, with roughly 96% as singletons. This clonotype was obtained from a man younger than 40 in good health. The sample comprised memory CD8+ T cells sorted from blood. Indicated subset: CD45RO+ cells pooled with CCR7-negative TemRA cells. The chain joins TRBV6-8 to TRBJ2-3; D remains ambiguous. This CDR3 reads CASSYLSQVWADTQYF. Written as DNA, the CDR3 is TGTGCCAGCAGTTACTTAAGCCAGGTTTGGGCAGATACGCAGTATTTT.